The T cell receptor (beta chain) under discussion was sequenced for a study of spatial heterogeneity in lung cancer. This clonotype was seen repeatedly, ten times or more. The antigen is unknown. Single TCR cDNA molecules each had their own unique molecular identifier. MiXCR was run by TCRdb on the 5' RACE reads, yielding one entry per CDR3 protein. The sample lists around 75,000 distinct CDR3 sequences, 10% to 15% seen once, with 7.2% in the top ten. Time point defined: sample taken at primary tumor resection. Whole RNA came from tumor, nontumor lung or frozen PBMC and was sequenced without being sorted. Study conclusions and caveats: Ubiquitous expanded tumor TCRs surfaced in blood more at resection than they did at follow-up.

Sequenced material: PBMCs, taken at surgery. The TCR originated in a male donor with early-stage non-small cell lung cancer.

The CDR3 here is CASYGPSLSNYGYTF. The CDR3 bases are TGTGCCAGTTACGGGCCCTCCCTATCTAACTATGGCTACACCTTC. The rearrangement joins TRBV2 to TRBJ1-2, with D uncertain. This CDR3 has 15 residues. V lost 9 bases, J lost 0 bases, and 17 bases lay in between. Germline V lookup: CDR1 SNHLY, CDR2 FYNNEI.